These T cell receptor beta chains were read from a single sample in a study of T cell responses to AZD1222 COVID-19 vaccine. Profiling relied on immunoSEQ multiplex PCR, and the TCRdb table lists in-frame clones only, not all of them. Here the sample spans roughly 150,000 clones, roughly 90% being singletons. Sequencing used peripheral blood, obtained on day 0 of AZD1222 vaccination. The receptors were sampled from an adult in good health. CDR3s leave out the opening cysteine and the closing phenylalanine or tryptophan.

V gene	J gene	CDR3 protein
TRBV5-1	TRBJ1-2	ASSLFDSTYGYT
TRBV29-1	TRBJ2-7	SVEVGGTGSSEQY
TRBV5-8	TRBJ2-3	ASSLGGTGTQY
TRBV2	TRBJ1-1	ASSLDRDTEAF
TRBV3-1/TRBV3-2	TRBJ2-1	ASSQEVSYNEQF
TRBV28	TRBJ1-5	ASSNRGGGNQPQH
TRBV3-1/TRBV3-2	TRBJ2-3	ASSPSGRARDTQY
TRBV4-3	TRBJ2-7	ASSQDSQGATYEQY
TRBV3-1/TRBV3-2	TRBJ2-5	ASSQDRRDRLGRQETQY
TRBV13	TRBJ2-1	ASSFLGSSYNEQF
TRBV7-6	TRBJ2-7	ASSLFAEYEQY
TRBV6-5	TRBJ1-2	ASSYATGMDGYT
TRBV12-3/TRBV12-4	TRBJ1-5	ASSLNGNQPQH
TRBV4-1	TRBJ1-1	ASSQDQGTLYTEAF
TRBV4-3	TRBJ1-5	ASSLYRGQPQH
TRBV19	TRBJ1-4	ASSINRGQNEKLF
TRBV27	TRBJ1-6	ASSLNREVSTSPLH
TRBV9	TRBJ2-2	ASSAQQGAAGELF
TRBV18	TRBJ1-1	ASSPTDQGLTEAF
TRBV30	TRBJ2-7	AWKRIYEQY
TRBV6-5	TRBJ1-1	ASSYDNQKNTEAF
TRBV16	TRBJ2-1	ASSQVGDEQF
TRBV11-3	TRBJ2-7	ASSFSGSPLYEQY
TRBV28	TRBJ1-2	ASSLGLYGYT
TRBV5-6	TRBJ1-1	ASRMGQMNTEAF
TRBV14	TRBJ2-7	ASSLSFGQGGPPPYEQY
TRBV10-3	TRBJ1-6	AISDLTGVSPLH
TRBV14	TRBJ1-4	ASSQEGLPEKLF
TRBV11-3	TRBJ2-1	ASSLGGQVNNEQF
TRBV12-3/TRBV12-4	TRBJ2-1	ASSGNNEQF
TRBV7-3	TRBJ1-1	ASSFRVGTLGAEAF
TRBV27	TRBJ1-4	ASSLRGAGNEKLF
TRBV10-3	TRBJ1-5	AISESSDSNQPQH
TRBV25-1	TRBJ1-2	ASSGGRTGRYGYT
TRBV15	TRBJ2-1	ATSRDEKAGSYNEQF
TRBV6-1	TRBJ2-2	ASSGTKGTSGRNTGELF